This TCR beta chain was found in a study of T cell repertoires in cytomegalovirus infection. Study overall: Recently identified HLA-C-restricted CMV epitopes and well-studied HLA-B-restricted CMV epitopes were used by the study. The study's findings and limits: Predominance within the ex vivo response was attributable to HLA-C-restricted CMV-specific TCR beta clonotypes.

Germline assignment: CDR1 LNHNV and CDR2 YYDKDF (reference sequence). The CDR3 consists of 14 residues. The V end was cut by 5 bases, the J end by 2 bases, with 13 bases between. TCRdb called the reads again in MiXCR, with one record for every CDR3 protein. There are some 590,000 distinct CDR3 sequences in the sample; over 35% occur only once, and 48% lies in the top ten. In the case of this clonotype: The antigen is undetermined.

The chain is built from TRBV15 and TRBJ2-7, with TRBD1 as a possible D gene (6 bases). This TCR was sampled from a human donor in good health (CMV status not recorded). Some clones in this sample may be carry-over from other donors' samples. This specimen consisted of cultured PBMCs, obtained from culture after CMV antigen stimulation. CDR3 bases: TGTGCCACCAGCTACATGGACAGAACCTACGAGCAGTACTTC. Its protein is CATSYMDRTYEQYF. The variable domain in full, with the rest retrieved from reference TRBV15 and TRBJ2-7, is DAMVIQNPRYQVTQFGKPVTLSCSQTLNHNVMYWYQQKSSQAPKLLFHYYDKDFNNEADTPDNFQSRRPNTSFCFLDIRSPGLGDTAMYLCATSYMDRTYEQYFGPGTRLTVT.